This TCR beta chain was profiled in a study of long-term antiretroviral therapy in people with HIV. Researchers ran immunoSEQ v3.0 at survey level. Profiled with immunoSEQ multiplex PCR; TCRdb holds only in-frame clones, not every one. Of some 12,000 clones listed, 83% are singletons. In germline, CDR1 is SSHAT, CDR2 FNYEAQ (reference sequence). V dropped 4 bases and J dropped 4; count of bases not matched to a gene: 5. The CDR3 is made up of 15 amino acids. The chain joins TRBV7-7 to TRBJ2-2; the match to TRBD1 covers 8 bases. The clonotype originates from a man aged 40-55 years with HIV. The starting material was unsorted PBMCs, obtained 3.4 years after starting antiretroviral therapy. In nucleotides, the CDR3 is TGTGCCAGCAGCTCCGGGCAGGGGGCCACCGGGGAGCTGTTTTTT. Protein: CASSSGQGATGELFF.